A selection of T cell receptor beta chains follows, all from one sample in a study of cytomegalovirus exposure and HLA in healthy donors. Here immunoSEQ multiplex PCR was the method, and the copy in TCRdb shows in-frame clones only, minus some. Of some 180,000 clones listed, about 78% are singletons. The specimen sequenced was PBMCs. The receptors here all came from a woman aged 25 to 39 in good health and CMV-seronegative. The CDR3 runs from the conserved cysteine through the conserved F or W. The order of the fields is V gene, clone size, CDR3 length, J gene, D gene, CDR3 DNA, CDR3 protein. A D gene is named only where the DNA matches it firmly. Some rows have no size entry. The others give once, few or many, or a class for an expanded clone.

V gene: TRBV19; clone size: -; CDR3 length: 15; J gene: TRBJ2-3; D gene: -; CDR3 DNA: TGTGCCAGTAGTCCCGGGGGAGTTTGGACAGATACGCAGTATTTT; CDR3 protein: CASSPGGVWTDTQYF
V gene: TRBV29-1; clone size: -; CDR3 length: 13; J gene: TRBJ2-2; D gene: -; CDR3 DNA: TGCAGCGTTGGGGGCGCGAACACCGGGGAGCTGTTTTTT; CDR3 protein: CSVGGANTGELFF
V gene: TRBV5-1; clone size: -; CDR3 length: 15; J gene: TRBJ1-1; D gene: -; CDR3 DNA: TGCGCCAGCAGCTTGGGCCTTGACAGGTCCACTGAAGCTTTCTTT; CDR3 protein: CASSLGLDRSTEAFF
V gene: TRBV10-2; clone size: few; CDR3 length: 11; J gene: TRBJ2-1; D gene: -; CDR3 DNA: TGCGCCAGCAGCCCTTTCAATGAGCAGTTCTTC; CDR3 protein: CASSPFNEQFF
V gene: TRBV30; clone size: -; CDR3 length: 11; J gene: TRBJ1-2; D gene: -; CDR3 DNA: TGTGCCTGGAGTGTACGAGGTGGCTACACCTTC; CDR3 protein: CAWSVRGGYTF
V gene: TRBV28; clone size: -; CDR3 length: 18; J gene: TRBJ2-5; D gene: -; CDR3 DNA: TGTGCCAGCAGTTTTGGGGGAGAGGTTAGCGGCATCCAAGAGACCCAGTACTTC; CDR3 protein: CASSFGGEVSGIQETQYF
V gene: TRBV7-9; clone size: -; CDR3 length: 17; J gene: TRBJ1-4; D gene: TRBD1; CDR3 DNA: TGTGCCAGCACTCAACTCCGGGACAGTCACTTTAAAGAAAAACTGTTTTTT; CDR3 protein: CASTQLRDSHFKEKLFF
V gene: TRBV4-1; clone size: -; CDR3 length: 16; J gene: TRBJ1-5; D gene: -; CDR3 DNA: TGCGCCAGCAGCCGGTCACAGATCCAGCAGGGTCAGCCCCAGCATTTT; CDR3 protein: CASSRSQIQQGQPQHF
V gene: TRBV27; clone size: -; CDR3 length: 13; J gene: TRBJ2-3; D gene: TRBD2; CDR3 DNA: TGTGCCAGCCGGCGGGAGATCACAGATACGCAGTATTTT; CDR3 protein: CASRREITDTQYF
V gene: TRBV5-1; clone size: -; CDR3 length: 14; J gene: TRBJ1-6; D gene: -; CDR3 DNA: TGCGCCAGCAGAACCGAGGAATATAATTCACCCCTCCACTTT; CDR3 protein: CASRTEEYNSPLHF
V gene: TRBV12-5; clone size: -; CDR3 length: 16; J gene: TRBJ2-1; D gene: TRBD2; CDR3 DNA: TGTGCTAGTGCCTCGTACCCCGGGGGGGTTTACAATGAGCAGTTCTTC; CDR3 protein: CASASYPGGVYNEQFF
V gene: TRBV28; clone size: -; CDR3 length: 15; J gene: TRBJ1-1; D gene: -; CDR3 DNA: TGTGCCAGCCATACCCCCGCAGAGGGCAAGACTGAAGCTTTCTTT; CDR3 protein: CASHTPAEGKTEAFF
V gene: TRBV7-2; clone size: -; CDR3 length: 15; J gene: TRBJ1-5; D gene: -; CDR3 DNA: TGTGCCAGCAGCTTTAGACGGGATAGCAATCAGCCCCAGCATTTT; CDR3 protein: CASSFRRDSNQPQHF
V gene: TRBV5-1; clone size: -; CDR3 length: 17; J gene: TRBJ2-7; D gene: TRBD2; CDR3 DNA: TGCGCCAGCAGCTTGACGTCTAGCGGGGGCTCCGCCTACGAGCAGTACTTC; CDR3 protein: CASSLTSSGGSAYEQYF
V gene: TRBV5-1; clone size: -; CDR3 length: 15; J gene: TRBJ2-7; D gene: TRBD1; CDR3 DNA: TGCGCCAGCAGCTGGGACAGGGAAGGGACCTACGAGCAGTACTTC; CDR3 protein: CASSWDREGTYEQYF
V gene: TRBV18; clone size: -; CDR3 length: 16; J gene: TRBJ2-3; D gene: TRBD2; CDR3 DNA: TGTGCCAGCTCTCTCGTAACTAGCGGGACTGGAGGGGCGCAGTATTTT; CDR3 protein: CASSLVTSGTGGAQYF
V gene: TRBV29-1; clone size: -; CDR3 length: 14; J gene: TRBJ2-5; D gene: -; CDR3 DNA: TGCAGCGAGAACCGGGACATTCACCAAGAGACCCAGTACTTC; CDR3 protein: CSENRDIHQETQYF
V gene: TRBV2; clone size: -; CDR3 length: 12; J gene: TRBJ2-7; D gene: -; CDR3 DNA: TGTGCCAGCAGCCCGGCGGGGTACGAGCAGTACTTC; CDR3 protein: CASSPAGYEQYF
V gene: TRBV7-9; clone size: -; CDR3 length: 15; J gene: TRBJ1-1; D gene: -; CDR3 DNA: TGTGCCAGCAGCTTAGGACAGTTCATGAACACTGAAGCTTTCTTT; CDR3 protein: CASSLGQFMNTEAFF
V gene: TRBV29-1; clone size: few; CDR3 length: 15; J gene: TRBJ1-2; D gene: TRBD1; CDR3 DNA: TGCAGCGTTGCCGACAGGGGGTGGGCTAAAGCGGGCTACACCTTC; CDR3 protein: CSVADRGWAKAGYTF
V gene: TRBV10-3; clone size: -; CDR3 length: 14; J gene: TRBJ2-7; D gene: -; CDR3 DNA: TGTGCCATCAGGTCAGGGCAGGGGTCGGACGAGCAGTACTTC; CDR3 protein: CAIRSGQGSDEQYF
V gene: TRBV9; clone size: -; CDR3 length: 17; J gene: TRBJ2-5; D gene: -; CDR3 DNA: TGTGCCAGCAGCGTAGGATTGTCTAGCGGCGGGGGCGAGACCCAGTACTTC; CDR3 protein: CASSVGLSSGGGETQYF